These 13 T cell receptor beta chains share one sample of origin, sequenced in a study of T cells after posttransplantation cyclophosphamide. Busulfan-fludarabine conditioning, marrow transplant, and cyclophosphamide on days +3 and +4 were administered. Generated by immunoSEQ multiplex PCR, the TCRdb table keeps only in-frame clones and is missing some. In the table there are 15,000 to 20,000 clones, over 60% of which are singletons. The source was CD8+ T cells sorted from PBMCs, collected approximately 1,900 days after a stem cell transplant with posttransplant cyclophosphamide. The source is a female patient in her thirties or forties who received an allogeneic stem cell transplant from a related donor, was CMV-positive, and had no GVHD. Some of the T cells may derive from the graft donor.

This clone was seen once. The chain recombines TRBV5-6 with TRBJ2-1, with 11 bases that match TRBD1. The CDR3 spans 15 residues. CDR1 and CDR2 (germline): SGHDT, YYEEEE. V gave up 5 bases and J gave up 3 bases; unmatched junction bases: 4. Here the CDR3 DNA reads TGTGCCAGCAGGTCCGGGACAGGGGGCTACAATGAGCAGTTCTTC. Encoded protein: CASRSGTGGYNEQFF.

This chain connects TRBV5-4 to TRBJ2-7; 11 nucleotides agree with TRBD1. V was clipped by 3 bases and J by 3 bases; unmatched bases: 5. CDR1 SGHNT and CDR2 YYREEE come from the germline V gene (reference sequence). The CDR3 length is 15 residues. The CDR3 sequence is CASSYWTGGIYEQYF. The CDR3 nucleotides are TGTGCCAGCAGCTATTGGACAGGGGGCATCTACGAGCAGTACTTC.

The genes are TRBV27 and TRBJ2-7; perhaps TRBD1 as D (6 bases). V was cut by 6 bases and J by 2 bases, with 17 bases left in between. The CDR3 covers 15 residues. Germline V gives CDR1 MNHEY, CDR2 SMNVEV (reference sequence). In DNA, the CDR3 is TGTGCCAGCAGATACAGGGATGTAGGGGCCTACGAGCAGTACTTC. Translating it yields CASRYRDVGAYEQYF.

This clone has a handful of counts. V usage is TRBV7-9 and J usage is TRBJ2-2, with D unclear. V gave up 5 bases and J gave up 6 bases, with 13 bases separating them. The CDR3 is 14 amino acids. Germline loops: CDR1 SEHNR, CDR2 FQNEAQ (reference sequence). Here the CDR3 reads CASSPPSRAGELFF. CDR3 DNA: TGTGCCAGCAGCCCCCCGAGCCGTGCCGGGGAGCTGTTTTTT.

Only one count was recorded for this clone. The chain joins TRBV4-2 to TRBJ1-2; 10 bases are a match to TRBD1. The V gene end was trimmed by 4 bases and the J gene end by 5 bases; junction bases not matched to a gene: 7. CDR1 and CDR2 from the germline V gene are LGHNA and YNFKEQ. The CDR3 covers 15 residues. CDR3 residues: CASSPSTGGVYGYTF. The DNA of the CDR3 is TGTGCCAGCAGCCCATCGACAGGGGGCGTGTATGGCTACACCTTC.

The rearrangement uses TRBV4-1 and TRBJ2-7, with D tentatively TRBD2 (6 bases). CDR1 is MGHRA and CDR2 is YSYEKL in the germline V gene. V lost 4 bases, J lost 0 bases, and 13 bases lay in between. CDR3 size: 15 residues. CDR3 bases: TGCGCCAGCAGCCGTGGCCCGGGGGACTCCTACGAGCAGTACTTC. It specifies CASSRGPGDSYEQYF.

This chain uses TRBV2 with TRBJ1-4; D is perhaps TRBD1 (5 bases). Germline assignment: CDR1 SNHLY and CDR2 FYNNEI. This CDR3 comprises 17 residues. V was cut by 5 bases and J by 8 bases, with 24 bases left in between. DNA for the CDR3: TGTGCCAGCAGTACTACCATACAGGACGCTGTTGACGAAAAACTGTTTTTT. Its protein is CASSTTIQDAVDEKLFF.

The rearrangement joins TRBV7-9 to TRBJ1-1, with 8 bases that match TRBD1. The CDR3 is 15 amino acids. In germline, CDR1 is SEHNR, CDR2 FQNEAQ (reference sequence). Trimming at V came to 5 bases and at J to 0 bases, leaving 5 bases not matched to a gene. The CDR3: CASSLGQGMNTEAFF. The CDR3, as DNA: TGTGCCAGCAGCCTAGGACAGGGAATGAACACTGAAGCTTTCTTT. The variable domain in full, with the rest retrieved from reference TRBV7-9 and TRBJ1-1, is DTGVSQNPRHKITKRGQNVTFRCDPISEHNRLYWYRQTLGQGPEFLTYFQNEAQLEKSRLLSDRFSAERPKGSFSTLEIQRTEQGDSAMYLCASSLGQGMNTEAFFGQGTRLTVV.

This chain joins TRBV5-1 and TRBJ1-3, with no clear D. Trimming removed 0 bases from V and 0 bases from J, with 13 bases in between. CDR3 size: 17 residues. Looked up from germline, CDR1 is SGHRS and CDR2 is YFSETQ. Written as DNA, the CDR3 is TGCGCCAGCAGCTTGGGGGCCGCCGGATTCTCTGGAAACACCATATATTTT. Translating it yields CASSLGAAGFSGNTIYF. Looking up the rest from reference TRBV5-1 and TRBJ1-3 gives the full variable domain: KAGVTQTPRYLIKTRGQQVTLSCSPISGHRSVSWYQQTPGQGLQFLFEYFSETQRNKGNFPGRFSGRQFSNSRSEMNVSTLELGDSALYLCASSLGAAGFSGNTIYFGEGSWLTVV.

The chain joins TRBV27 to TRBJ2-1; D uncertain. Germline CDR1 MNHEY, CDR2 SMNVEV (reference sequence). Trimming took off 2 bases at V and 10 bases at J, with 12 bases between the two ends. This CDR3 has 13 amino acids. The CDR3 sequence: CASSLLSQREQFF. The CDR3 DNA is TGTGCCAGCAGTTTACTCTCTCAGAGGGAGCAGTTCTTC.

The gene calls are TRBV10-3 and TRBJ2-7, with D possibly TRBD1 on 6 matching bases. The CDR3 length is 14 residues. Germline CDR1 and CDR2: ENHRY and SYGVKD. V was trimmed by 0 bases and J by 5 bases, leaving 11 bases between them. CDR3 sequence (DNA): TGTGCCATCAGTGAGTCCCAGGGGAGCCACGAGCAGTACTTC. This sequence encodes CAISESQGSHEQYF.

The CDR3 region is CASSYSGGNYNEQFF. Here the CDR3 DNA reads TGTGCCAGCAGTTATAGCGGGGGAAACTACAATGAGCAGTTCTTC. The chain links TRBV7-3 to TRBJ2-1; 9 bases are a match to TRBD2. This CDR3 is 15 amino acids long. CDR1 is SGHTA, CDR2 FQGTGA, per germline. J lost 3 bases, V lost 6 bases, and 6 bases had no gene match.

V usage is TRBV27 and J usage is TRBJ1-4, with 10 bases fitting TRBD1. J gave up 8 bases and V 6 bases, and 6 bases lay outside the gene matches. Germline V gene sequence: CDR1 MNHEY, CDR2 SMNVEV (reference sequence). The CDR3 is made up of 14 amino acids. The CDR3 is CASSSTGGLEKLFF. CDR3 DNA: TGTGCCAGCAGCTCGACAGGGGGCCTCGAAAAACTGTTTTTT.